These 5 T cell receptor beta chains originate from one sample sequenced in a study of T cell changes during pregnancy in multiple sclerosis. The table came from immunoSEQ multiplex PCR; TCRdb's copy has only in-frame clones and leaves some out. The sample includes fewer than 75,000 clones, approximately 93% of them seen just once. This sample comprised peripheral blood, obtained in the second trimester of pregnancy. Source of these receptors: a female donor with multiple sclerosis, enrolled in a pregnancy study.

In DNA, the CDR3 is TGTGCCAGCTCATCTCAGACAGGAAGCACTGAAGCTTTCTTT. It specifies CASSSQTGSTEAFF. The gene calls are TRBV18 and TRBJ1-1, with a possible D match to TRBD1 (6 bases). Germline-derived CDR1 and CDR2 are KGHSH and LQKENI. V lost 5 bases and J lost 4, with 14 bases in between. This CDR3 is 14 amino acids long.

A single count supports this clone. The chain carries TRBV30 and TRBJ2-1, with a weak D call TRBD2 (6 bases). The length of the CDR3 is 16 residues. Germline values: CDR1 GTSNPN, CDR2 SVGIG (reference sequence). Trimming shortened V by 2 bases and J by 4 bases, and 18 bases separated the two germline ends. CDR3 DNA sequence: TGTGCCTGGAGTATCCGGGGGTCACATGGGTACAATGAGCAGTTCTTC. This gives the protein CAWSIRGSHGYNEQFF.

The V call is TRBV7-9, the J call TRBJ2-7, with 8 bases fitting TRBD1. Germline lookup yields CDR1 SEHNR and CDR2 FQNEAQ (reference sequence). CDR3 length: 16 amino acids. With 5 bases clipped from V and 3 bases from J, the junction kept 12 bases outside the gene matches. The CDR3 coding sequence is TGTGCCAGCAGCGCTATGACAGGGGTCGAGGTCTACGAGCAGTACTTC. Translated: CASSAMTGVEVYEQYF.

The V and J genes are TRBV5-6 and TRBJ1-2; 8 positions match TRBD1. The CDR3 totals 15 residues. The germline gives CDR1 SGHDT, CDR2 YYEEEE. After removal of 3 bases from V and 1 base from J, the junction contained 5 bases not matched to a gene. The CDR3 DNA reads TGTGCCAGCAGCTATGGGACAGGAGTTAACTATGGCTACACCTTC. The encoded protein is CASSYGTGVNYGYTF.

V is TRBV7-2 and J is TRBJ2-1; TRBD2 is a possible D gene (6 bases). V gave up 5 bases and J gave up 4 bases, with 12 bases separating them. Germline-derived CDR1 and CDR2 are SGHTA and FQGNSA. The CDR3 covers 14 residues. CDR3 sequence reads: CASSPAGSYNEQFF. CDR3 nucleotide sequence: TGTGCCAGCAGCCCCGCGGGGTCTTACAATGAGCAGTTCTTC.